Below are 30 T cell receptor beta chains sequenced from a single sample in a study of cytomegalovirus exposure and HLA in healthy donors. Data came from immunoSEQ multiplex PCR; TCRdb stores just in-frame clones and leaves some out. The profile shows 130,000 to 150,000 clones, roughly nine tenths of them singletons. Sequenced sample: PBMCs. Receptor source: a woman between 18 and 29 years old in good health and CMV-seropositive.

Only one count was recorded for this clone. The chain couples TRBV6-5 to TRBJ1-1; no firm D call. Germline values: CDR1 MNHEY, CDR2 SVGAGI. V was shortened by 6 bases and J by 1 base, with 6 bases between the two germline ends. The CDR3 covers 12 residues. The CDR3 sequence is CASRAPNTEAFF. CDR3 in DNA: TGTGCCAGCAGGGCCCCGAACACTGAAGCTTTCTTT.

The V and J genes are TRBV30 and TRBJ1-2; no clear D. The ends were cut back, 7 bases at V and 1 base at J, with 7 bases in the middle. Germline V gene lookup returns CDR1 GTSNPN and CDR2 SVGIG (reference sequence). The CDR3 runs to 11 residues. In DNA form, the CDR3 reads TGTGCCTTCAGCGTTAACTATGGCTACACCTTC. Its protein product is CAFSVNYGYTF.

J is TRBJ1-2 and V is TRBV11-3; TRBD1 agrees at 8 bases. The germline V gene encodes CDR1 SGHNT and CDR2 YENEEA. This CDR3 region has 13 residues. V trimming: 3 bases; J trimming: 3 bases; junction bases outside the gene matches: 0. CDR3 sequence: CASSLGQDYGYTF. In nucleotides, the CDR3 is TGTGCCAGCAGCTTGGGACAGGACTATGGCTACACCTTC. The whole variable domain, remainder taken from reference TRBV11-3 and TRBJ1-2, is EAGVVQSPRYKIIEKKQPVAFWCNPISGHNTLYWYLQNLGQGPELLIRYENEEAVDDSQLPKDRFSAERLKGVDSTLKIQPAELGDSAVYLCASSLGQDYGYTFGSGTRLTVV.

V usage is TRBV6-6 and J usage is TRBJ2-7; D ambiguous. V shed 0 bases and J shed 5 bases, with 8 bases lying between them. Per the germline V gene, CDR1 is MNHNY and CDR2 is SVGAGI (reference sequence). CDR3 length: 13 residues. The DNA of the CDR3 is TGTGCCAGCAGTTACTCTGACCGGGACGAGCAGTACTTC. Translated: CASSYSDRDEQYF.

V is TRBV9 and J is TRBJ2-2, with 7 bases fitting TRBD1. Unmatched junction bases numbered 6, after V lost 4 bases and J lost 9 bases. This CDR3 region has 13 residues. Germline-derived CDR1 and CDR2 are SGDLS and YYNGEE. The CDR3 DNA reads as TGTGCCAGCAGCACATCGACAGGGAGGGAGCTGTTTTTT. Its translation: CASSTSTGRELFF.

The chain carries TRBV4-3 and TRBJ1-4, with a possible D match to TRBD1 (6 bases). Germline values: CDR1 LGHNA, CDR2 YSLEER. The CDR3 covers 18 residues. V was pared by 2 bases and J by 4 bases, with 20 bases between. The CDR3 region is CASSQPPYWTVRNEKLFF. In nucleotides, the CDR3 is TGCGCCAGCAGCCAACCTCCTTATTGGACAGTCCGTAATGAAAAACTGTTTTTT.

The chain recombines TRBV4-3 with TRBJ1-1; D gene unclear. The germline CDR1 and CDR2 sequences are LGHNA and YSLEER. The CDR3 has 12 amino acids. The germline V and J ends were trimmed by 1 base and 6 bases, with 6 bases remaining between them. CDR3 bases: TGCGCCAGCAGCCAAGCGGGATCTGAAGCTTTCTTT. It encodes CASSQAGSEAFF.

This clone came up a few times. This chain joins TRBV7-2 and TRBJ2-5; 8 nucleotides line up with TRBD2. Trimming took 0 bases from V and 1 from J; bases not matched to a gene: 7. This CDR3 contains 17 residues. The V gene's germline CDR1 is SGHTA and CDR2 FQGNSA. In nucleotides, the CDR3 is TGTGCCAGCAGCTTAGCGTACGGGAGGGGCCCCCAAGAGACCCAGTACTTC. As protein: CASSLAYGRGPQETQYF.

V usage is TRBV5-4 and J usage is TRBJ2-7; 13 bases line up with TRBD2. The CDR3 sequence is 20 residues long. Germline trimming cut 3 bases from V and 5 bases from J; bases unmatched to any gene: 20. Germline-derived CDR1 and CDR2 are SGHNT and YYREEE (reference sequence). CDR3 sequence: CASSSPPGTGGTSGADEQYF. The CDR3 nucleotides are TGTGCCAGCAGCTCCCCCCCGGGGACAGGGGGGACTAGCGGGGCGGACGAGCAGTACTTC.

CDR3 nucleotide sequence: TGTGCCAGCAGCCAGGACAGCGTCTATGGCTACACCTTC. The encoded protein is CASSQDSVYGYTF. The rearrangement joins TRBV7-9 to TRBJ1-2; weak D call: TRBD1 (6 bases). Germline V gives CDR1 SEHNR, CDR2 FQNEAQ (reference sequence). The CDR3 length is 13 residues. V was cut by 5 bases and J by 4 bases, with 11 bases left in between.

The chain couples TRBV2 to TRBJ1-1, with TRBD1 matching over 8 bases. CDR1 and CDR2 (germline): SNHLY, FYNNEI. The CDR3 totals 13 residues. J lost 1 base, V lost 8 bases, and 3 bases had no gene match. The CDR3 reads CASAGTGNTEAFF. CDR3 coding DNA: TGTGCCAGCGCCGGGACAGGGAACACTGAAGCTTTCTTT.

The V gene is TRBV10-3, the J gene TRBJ2-7, with 10 nucleotides matching TRBD2. The CDR3 totals 14 residues. The germline V gene has CDR1 ENHRY and CDR2 SYGVKD. With 5 bases clipped from V and 3 bases from J, the junction kept 4 bases outside the gene matches. CDR3 in amino acids: CAISLAGDLYEQYF. DNA for the CDR3: TGTGCCATCAGTCTAGCGGGAGACCTCTACGAGCAGTACTTC.

This rearrangement joins TRBV7-7 to TRBJ2-7; a weak D match, TRBD1 (6 bases). The CDR3 has 13 residues. Germline assignment: CDR1 SSHAT and CDR2 FNYEAQ (reference sequence). V was trimmed by 4 bases and J by 5 bases, leaving 12 bases between them. The CDR3 loop reads CASSSGQGNEQYF. The CDR3 DNA reads as TGTGCCAGCAGCTCAGGGCAGGGGAACGAGCAGTACTTC.

This clone showed up just once. This rearrangement joins TRBV6-5 to TRBJ2-1; D is unclear. Germline V gene lookup returns CDR1 MNHEY and CDR2 SVGAGI. Trimming left V 2 bases short and J 12 bases short, with 8 bases between. This CDR3 contains 11 residues. Here the CDR3 reads CASSYGSGQFF. In DNA, the CDR3 is TGTGCCAGCAGTTACGGCTCGGGGCAGTTCTTC.

The gene calls are TRBV29-1 and TRBJ2-7; TRBD1 is a possible D gene (6 bases). V shed 7 bases and J shed 3 bases, with 16 bases lying between them. The CDR3 contains 13 residues. Germline loops: CDR1 SQVTM, CDR2 ANQGSEA. CDR3 coding DNA: TGCAGCGCCGCGGACAGCTACGACTACGAGCAGTACTTC. Protein sequence: CSAADSYDYEQYF.

V gene TRBV9 combines with J gene TRBJ1-3, with 9 bases fitting TRBD1. The CDR3 runs to 15 residues. Germline-derived CDR1 and CDR2 are SGDLS and YYNGEE. With 0 bases clipped from V and 9 bases from J, the junction kept 7 bases outside the gene matches. CDR3 loop: CASSVAGDREATIYF. The CDR3 bases are TGTGCCAGCAGCGTAGCCGGGGACAGGGAAGCCACCATATATTTT.

The V call is TRBV4-2, the J call TRBJ2-7; 9 positions agree with TRBD2. V was pared by 0 bases and J by 0 bases, with 3 bases of the junction left unmatched. The CDR3 loop spans 16 amino acids. Germline V gives CDR1 LGHNA, CDR2 YNFKEQ. CDR3 region: CASSQDASGDSYEQYF. For the CDR3, the DNA is TGTGCCAGCAGCCAAGATGCTAGCGGGGACTCCTACGAGCAGTACTTC.

The chain combines TRBV27 with TRBJ2-7, with 10 bases aligning to TRBD2. The CDR3 runs 16 residues. Germline trimming cut 1 base from V and 5 bases from J; bases unmatched to any gene: 8. Germline CDR1 and CDR2: MNHEY and SMNVEV (reference sequence). The CDR3 DNA reads as TGTGCCAGCAGTTTATTTCCTAGCGGGAGCATCGACGAGCAGTACTTC. This sequence encodes CASSLFPSGSIDEQYF.

As DNA, the CDR3 is TGTGCCAGCAGCTTACGAACCGCCGGGAGGTTCGAGCAGTACTTC. Amino acids: CASSLRTAGRFEQYF. The chain has TRBV13 and TRBJ2-7; TRBD2 aligns across 7 bases. Germline trimming cut 2 bases from V and 6 bases from J; bases unmatched to any gene: 10. The CDR3 contains 15 residues. Germline lookup yields CDR1 PRHDT and CDR2 FYEKMQ (reference sequence).

V is TRBV18 and J is TRBJ2-3, with 7 nucleotides matching TRBD1. Germline CDR1 KGHSH, CDR2 LQKENI. This CDR3 has 17 amino acids. Losses at the gene ends were 0 bases for V and 0 bases for J; bases not matched to a gene: 6. The CDR3 protein is CASSPPVTGVSTDTQYF. The CDR3 nucleotides read TGTGCCAGCTCACCACCGGTTACAGGGGTTAGCACAGATACGCAGTATTTT.

The rearrangement joins TRBV20-1 to TRBJ2-1; D may be TRBD1 (5 bases). Germline V gene data show CDR1 as DFQATT and CDR2 as SNEGSKA (reference sequence). CDR3 length: 10 amino acids. Trimming shortened V by 7 bases and J by 7 bases, and 8 bases separated the two germline ends. CDR3 in amino acids: CSVAGNEQFF. The CDR3 DNA reads TGCAGTGTTGCAGGGAATGAGCAGTTCTTC.

This chain's CDR3 is CASSLAFTSGLSYEQYF. DNA for the CDR3: TGCGCCAGCAGCTTGGCCTTTACTAGCGGACTCTCCTACGAGCAGTACTTC. The genes are TRBV5-1 and TRBJ2-7, with TRBD2 matching 8 bases. Unmatched junction bases numbered 8, after V lost 0 bases and J lost 0 bases. This CDR3 region has 17 residues. Germline V lookup: CDR1 SGHRS, CDR2 YFSETQ.

This chain uses TRBV7-6 with TRBJ2-1, with D unresolved. Germline V CDR1 and CDR2: SGHVS, FNYEAQ. The CDR3 spans 13 residues. V lost 5 bases and J 5 bases, leaving 10 bases between the germline ends. CDR3 residues: CASSGDWNNEQFF. The CDR3 DNA follows: TGTGCCAGCAGCGGTGACTGGAACAATGAGCAGTTCTTC.

The chain uses TRBV19 and TRBJ1-2; no clear D. V lost 3 bases and J 6 bases, leaving 11 bases between the germline ends. Germline values: CDR1 LNHDA, CDR2 SQIVND (reference sequence). The CDR3 is made up of 13 amino acids. CDR3 in DNA: TGTGCCAGTAGTATTCGGAGAAAAAATGGCTACACCTTC. It translates to CASSIRRKNGYTF.

This CDR3 is CASRPEELSYNEQFF. In DNA form, the CDR3 reads TGTGCCAGCAGACCCGAGGAGCTTTCCTACAATGAGCAGTTCTTC. The chain links TRBV28 to TRBJ2-1, with D unclear. Germline loops: CDR1 MDHEN, CDR2 SYDVKM. This CDR3 spans 15 amino acids. V shed 6 bases and J shed 1 base, with 13 bases lying between them.

The chain joins TRBV6-6 to TRBJ2-5, with 8 bases identical to TRBD2. Germline V gives CDR1 MNHNY, CDR2 SVGAGI (reference sequence). The CDR3 extends over 16 amino acids. Unmatched junction bases numbered 9, after V lost 2 bases and J lost 4 bases. CDR3 in amino acids: CASSYTPGGLGETQYF. CDR3 sequence (DNA): TGTGCCAGCAGTTACACCCCGGGGGGGTTGGGAGAGACCCAGTACTTC.

The V and J genes are TRBV5-5 and TRBJ1-2, with D tentatively TRBD1 (5 bases). The CDR3 is made up of 15 amino acids. The V end was cut by 0 bases, the J end by 5 bases, with 14 bases between. Per the germline V gene, CDR1 is SGHKS and CDR2 is YYEKEE (reference sequence). The CDR3 loop reads CASSLGLAGSYGYTF. In DNA, the CDR3 is TGTGCCAGCAGCTTGGGGCTGGCAGGGTCTTATGGCTACACCTTC.

The chain has TRBV6-5 and TRBJ2-3; weak D call: TRBD1 (6 bases). Germline V CDR1 and CDR2: MNHEY, SVGAGI. V was trimmed by 5 bases and J by 6 bases, leaving 15 bases between them. The CDR3 covers 14 residues. CDR3 amino acids: CASSHRQVKDTQYF. The CDR3 DNA reads TGTGCCAGCAGTCACCGACAGGTCAAGGATACGCAGTATTTT.

The V gene is TRBV29-1, the J gene TRBJ1-1, with 7 bases lining up with TRBD1. V was pared by 7 bases and J by 3 bases, with 8 bases of the junction left unmatched. This CDR3 spans 13 amino acids. Germline CDR1 and CDR2: SQVTM and ANQGSEA. DNA for the CDR3: TGCAGCGGACAGGGTTTAGCAGACACTGAAGCTTTCTTT. This codes for CSGQGLADTEAFF.

The gene calls are TRBV10-3 and TRBJ2-7; 10 nucleotides agree with TRBD2. From germline, CDR1 is ENHRY and CDR2 SYGVKD. V lost 0 bases, J lost 7 bases, and 9 bases stayed unmatched. The CDR3 is 16 residues long. The chain's CDR3 is CAISESASGSLGEQYF. Written as DNA, the CDR3 is TGTGCCATCAGTGAGTCCGCTAGCGGGAGTTTGGGTGAGCAGTACTTC.